This T cell receptor beta chain was sequenced during a study of identical twins. Study observations and caveats: An excess of low generation probability was shown by twin-shared out-of-frame alpha sequences.

Per germline, CDR1 LNHDA and CDR2 SQIVND (reference sequence). This CDR3 spans 18 amino acids. V dropped 1 base and J dropped 5; count of bases not matched to a gene: 15. In this sample, this clonotype turned up a few times. Its matching antigen is unknown. From the 5' RACE reads, TCRdb called clonotypes with MiXCR, one entry per CDR3 protein. The sample records some 1,700,000 distinct CDR3 sequences, about 32% being singletons. The chain employs TRBV19 and TRBJ2-5; 8 nucleotides match TRBD1. The receptor was isolated from a newborn girl in good health. Material: cord blood. CDR3 DNA sequence: TGTGCCAGTAGTATAGTCGCTTCTGGACAGGGTCCGAGGGAGACCCAGTACTTC. Protein: CASSIVASGQGPRETQYF.